This T cell receptor beta chain was retrieved from a study of post-analysis software for immune sequencing data. Study-wide background: Recorded subtypes: relapsing-remitting, secondary progressive, progressive-relapsing; some patients unannotated. The study, taken as a whole, reports: The authors found that F measure strongly co-clustered same-batch samples. Five TRBV segments, including TRBV5-6, TRBV5-1 and TRBV20-1, were more frequent in patients than controls.

Built from TCR beta cDNA, the libraries had unique molecular identifiers in them. Input of roughly 0.85 to 11 million T cells yielded 500,000 to 650,000 cDNA molecules. Each CDR3 protein gets one entry after TCRdb re-called the PCR reads with MiXCR. Found here are a few hundred thousand distinct CDR3 sequences, approximately 34% of them singletons; the top ten hold less than 6%. As concerns this clonotype: Its target is not known.

The ends were cut back, 3 bases at V and 13 bases at J, with 13 bases in the middle. Germline assignment: CDR1 GTSNPN and CDR2 SVGIG (reference sequence). This CDR3 is 11 amino acids long. The origin of this receptor is a girl under 18 with multiple sclerosis. The J gene is TRBJ2-1, the V gene TRBV30; perhaps TRBD1 as D (5 bases). Sequencing was carried out using blood. The CDR3 here is CAWRGLETQFF. As DNA, the CDR3 is TGTGCCTGGAGGGGGCTGGAGACCCAGTTCTTC.